The table lists the clone carrying this T cell receptor beta chain with many counts. The antigen remains unidentified. This sample stems from a study of T cells in Graves' hyperthyroidism and ophthalmopathy. Findings and limits, study-wide: A model of 13 V-J pairs discriminated ophthalmopathy from stable hyperthyroidism.

RNA transcripts provided the source from which TCR beta CDR3 regions were amplified. When the TCR CDR3 underwent first-round RT-PCR, the HTBI primer set was used. TCRdb analysed the multiplex PCR reads with MiXCR anew, one entry per CDR3 protein. The table records about 620,000 distinct CDR3 sequences, around 16% of them present only once. CDR1 DFQATT and CDR2 SNEGSKA come from the germline V gene (reference sequence). Trimming removed 4 bases from V and 8 bases from J, with 20 bases in between. This CDR3 is 15 amino acids long. Patients between 18 and 65 years old had hyperthyroidism, newly diagnosed and lasting under 2 months. Fresh 10 ml peripheral blood yielded PBMCs.

The sample consisted of blood. The source of this sequence is a woman in her twenties or thirties with Graves' hyperthyroidism. This chain links TRBV20-1 with TRBJ1-4, with a weak D call TRBD1 (6 bases). The CDR3 sequence: CSATTGGGTREKLFF. CDR3 DNA: TGCAGTGCTACGACAGGCGGAGGTACCAGGGAAAAACTGTTTTTT.